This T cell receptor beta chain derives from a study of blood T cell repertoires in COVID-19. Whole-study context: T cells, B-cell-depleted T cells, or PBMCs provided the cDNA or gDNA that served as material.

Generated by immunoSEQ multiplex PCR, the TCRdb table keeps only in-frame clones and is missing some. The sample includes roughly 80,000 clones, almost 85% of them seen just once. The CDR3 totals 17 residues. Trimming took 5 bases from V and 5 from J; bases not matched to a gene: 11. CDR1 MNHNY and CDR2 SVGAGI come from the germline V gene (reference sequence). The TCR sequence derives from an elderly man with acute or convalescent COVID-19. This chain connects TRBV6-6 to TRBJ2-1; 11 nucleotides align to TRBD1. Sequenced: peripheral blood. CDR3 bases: TGTGCCAGCAGTCTCCGGGGGACAGGGGGTTATGACAATGAGCAGTTCTTC. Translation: CASSLRGTGGYDNEQFF.